These 10 T cell receptor beta chains came from one sample sequenced in a study of blood T cell repertoires in COVID-19. TCRdb's table, derived via immunoSEQ multiplex PCR, lists solely in-frame clones and lacks some. The repertoire holds some 240,000 clones, with about four fifths as singletons. Source material: peripheral blood. The receptor source for this set is an elderly woman with COVID-19, enrolled during active disease.

The chain combines TRBV1 with TRBJ2-1; TRBD2, the table's D call, lacks a check against the DNA. TRBV1 is assigned pseudogene status. The CDR3 length is 17 residues. The CDR3 DNA is TGCACCAGCAGCCAAACCCCCAAGCGGGAGGAGTACAATGAGCAGTTCTTC. Encoded protein: CTSSQTPKREEYNEQFF.

This rearrangement joins TRBV7-3 to TRBJ2-3; TRBD2 aligns across 14 bases. CDR1 and CDR2 (germline): SGHTA, FQGTGA. With V trimmed by 5 bases and J by 4 bases, 11 bases remained unmatched. This CDR3 has 18 amino acids. CDR3 sequence (DNA): TGTGCCAGCAGCCCGACCGGGACTAGCGGGAGACGCGCAGATACGCAGTATTTT. Its translation is CASSPTGTSGRRADTQYF.

The chain has TRBV20-1 and TRBJ2-1; maybe TRBD1 (5 bases). This CDR3 is built from 11 residues. The V end lost 8 bases, the J end lost 5 bases, and 10 bases lay between the germline ends. CDR1 and CDR2 from the germline V gene are DFQATT and SNEGSKA (reference sequence). CDR3 in amino acids: CSPRQNNEQFF. As DNA, the CDR3 is TGCAGTCCCCGACAGAACAATGAGCAGTTCTTC.

The rearrangement uses TRBV28 and TRBJ1-4; possible D gene TRBD1, 5 bases. From germline, CDR1 is MDHEN and CDR2 SYDVKM. The V end was cut by 3 bases, the J end by 10 bases, with 15 bases between. This CDR3 has 14 residues. The CDR3 coding sequence is TGTGCCAGCAGTTTGGGGGGACTCCTTGGAAAACTGTTTTTT. This translates into CASSLGGLLGKLFF.

This chain uses TRBV6-5 with TRBJ2-7; 7 bases line up with TRBD1. The ends lost 5 bases at V and 0 bases at J; junction bases unmatched: 7. This CDR3 is built from 15 residues. The germline gives CDR1 MNHEY, CDR2 SVGAGI. DNA of the CDR3: TGTGCCAGCAGTAGACAGGGAAAGAGCTCCTACGAGCAGTACTTC. Translating it yields CASSRQGKSSYEQYF.

This rearrangement joins TRBV4-1 to TRBJ2-7; no reliable D call. Trimming pared 4 bases from V and 2 bases from J, leaving 12 bases between. Germline values: CDR1 MGHRA, CDR2 YSYEKL. CDR3 length: 14 amino acids. The CDR3 loop reads CASSPGQVPYEQYF. Here the CDR3 DNA reads TGCGCCAGCAGCCCAGGCCAAGTCCCCTACGAGCAGTACTTC.

This clone was counted a few times. The rearrangement uses TRBV7-2 and TRBJ2-7; 7 bases fit TRBD1. The germline V gene has CDR1 SGHTA and CDR2 FQGNSA. The CDR3 is made up of 14 amino acids. The trim removed 5 bases at V and 2 bases at J, leaving 6 bases unmatched. CDR3 sequence: CASSPRDSAYEQYF. CDR3 DNA sequence: TGTGCCAGCAGCCCGAGGGACAGCGCCTACGAGCAGTACTTC.

The chain recombines TRBV6-5 with TRBJ2-7; a weak D match, TRBD1 (7 bases). CDR1 is MNHEY, CDR2 SVGAGI, per germline. The CDR3 loop spans 14 amino acids. Trimming removed 5 bases from V and 5 bases from J, with 16 bases in between. This CDR3 is CASSISTRGDEQYF. The CDR3 nucleotides read TGTGCCAGCAGTATATCAACCAGGGGGGACGAGCAGTACTTC.

The rearrangement uses TRBV9 and TRBJ2-7, with D perhaps TRBD2 (7 bases). The CDR3 spans 13 residues. Between the trimmed V and J ends, which lost 4 bases and 3 bases, there was a span of 11 bases. Germline V lookup: CDR1 SGDLS, CDR2 YYNGEE. The CDR3, as DNA: TGTGCCAGCAGCAGGGGGGGTCGCTACGAGCAGTACTTC. It specifies CASSRGGRYEQYF.

The gene calls are TRBV7-6 and TRBJ2-4; D is ambiguous. The CDR3 covers 18 residues. Trimming took off 1 base at V and 0 bases at J, with 16 bases between the two ends. CDR1 and CDR2 from the germline V gene are SGHVS and FNYEAQ. The CDR3 DNA is TGTGCCAGCAGCTTAGATCTAACGGGTATAATAGCCAAAAACATTCAGTACTTC. This encodes CASSLDLTGIIAKNIQYF.